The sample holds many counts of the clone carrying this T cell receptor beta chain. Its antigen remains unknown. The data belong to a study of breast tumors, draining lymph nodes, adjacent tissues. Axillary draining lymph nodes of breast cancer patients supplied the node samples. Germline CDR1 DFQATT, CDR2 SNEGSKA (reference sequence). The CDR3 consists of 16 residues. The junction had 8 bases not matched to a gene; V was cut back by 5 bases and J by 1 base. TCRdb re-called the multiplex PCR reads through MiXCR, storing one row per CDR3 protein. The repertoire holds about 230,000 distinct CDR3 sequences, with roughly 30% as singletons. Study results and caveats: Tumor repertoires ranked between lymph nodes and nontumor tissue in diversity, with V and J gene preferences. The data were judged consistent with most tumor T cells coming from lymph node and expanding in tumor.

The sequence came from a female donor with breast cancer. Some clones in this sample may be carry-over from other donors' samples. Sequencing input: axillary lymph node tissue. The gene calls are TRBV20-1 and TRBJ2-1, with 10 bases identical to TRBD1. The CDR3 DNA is TGCAGTGCTCCCCGCCCGGGACAGGGGTCCTACAATGAGCAGTTCTTC. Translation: CSAPRPGQGSYNEQFF.